The 14 T cell receptor beta chains presented below share a single source sample, sequenced in a study of long-term antiretroviral therapy in people with HIV. Survey level was the resolution at which the v3.0 immunoSEQ assay ran. Libraries were prepared by immunoSEQ multiplex PCR; TCRdb keeps only in-frame clonotypes and omits some of them. The sample has tens of thousands of clones; approximately 86% are singletons. Source: unsorted PBMCs, taken 0.1 years before starting antiretroviral therapy. These receptors originate from a woman between 50 and 59 years old with HIV.

This chain links TRBV4-3 with TRBJ2-3; weak D call: TRBD2 (5 bases). The CDR3 consists of 15 residues. With 1 base removed from V and 0 bases from J, the gap between germline ends came to 8 bases. Looked up from germline, CDR1 is LGHNA and CDR2 is YSLEER. This CDR3 is CASSQARTSTDTQYF. CDR3 nucleotide sequence: TGCGCCAGCAGCCAAGCCAGGACTAGCACAGATACGCAGTATTTT.

The rearrangement uses TRBV9 and TRBJ2-3; maybe TRBD1 (6 bases). Trimming left V 0 bases short and J 3 bases short, with 11 bases between. The CDR3 contains 15 residues. Germline V gene lookup returns CDR1 SGDLS and CDR2 YYNGEE. CDR3 sequence reads: CASSVVKGETDTQYF. In DNA, the CDR3 is TGTGCCAGCAGCGTAGTGAAGGGGGAAACAGATACGCAGTATTTT.

The CDR3 DNA reads TGTGCCAGCAGCGTCCAGGGAGGAGGGACTAGCGGGGTGGATGAGCAGTTCTTC. This gives the protein CASSVQGGGTSGVDEQFF. This rearrangement joins TRBV9 to TRBJ2-1; 13 positions agree with TRBD2. This CDR3 comprises 18 residues. V dropped 2 bases and J dropped 8; count of bases not matched to a gene: 13. The V gene's germline CDR1 is SGDLS and CDR2 YYNGEE.

The rearrangement uses TRBV27 and TRBJ1-2; 9 bases map to TRBD1. Per germline, CDR1 MNHEY and CDR2 SMNVEV (reference sequence). The CDR3 has 16 amino acids. Losses at the gene ends were 6 bases for V and 3 bases for J; bases not matched to a gene: 11. CDR3 nucleotides: TGTGCCAGCAGCCCAGACCGGGACAGGGTGTACTATGGCTACACCTTC. It is translated as CASSPDRDRVYYGYTF.

The rearrangement uses TRBV30 and TRBJ2-7, with TRBD1 matching 9 bases. Per the germline V gene, CDR1 is GTSNPN and CDR2 is SVGIG (reference sequence). There are 12 residues in the CDR3. Trimming removed 3 bases from V and 4 bases from J; junction bases left unmatched: 1. In DNA, the CDR3 is TGTGCCTGGAGAGGACAGGGGTACGAGCAGTACTTC. This encodes CAWRGQGYEQYF.

The chain recombines TRBV4-1 with TRBJ1-5; 10 positions agree with TRBD1. CDR3 length equals 15 residues. V trimming: 3 bases; J trimming: 3 bases; junction bases outside the gene matches: 2. CDR1 is MGHRA and CDR2 is YSYEKL in the germline V gene. The CDR3, as DNA: TGCGCCAGCAGCCACGGACAGGGGGACAATCAGCCCCAGCATTTT. Amino acids: CASSHGQGDNQPQHF.

This sequence joins TRBV2 and TRBJ2-1; 7 nucleotides line up with TRBD2. CDR1 SNHLY and CDR2 FYNNEI come from the germline V gene. J was trimmed by 6 bases and V by 5 bases; bases with no gene match: 10. CDR3 length: 15 amino acids. Here the CDR3 reads CASSRRGEPTNEQFF. The CDR3 region has the DNA TGTGCCAGCAGTCGTCGGGGGGAGCCTACCAATGAGCAGTTCTTC.

The rearrangement links TRBV11-2 to TRBJ2-6; unclear D gene. The CDR3 runs to 14 residues. V lost 4 bases, J lost 4 bases, and 8 bases lay in between. CDR1 is SGHAT and CDR2 is FQNNGV in the germline V gene. CDR3 residues: CASSSTLGANVLTF. The CDR3 region has the DNA TGTGCCAGCAGCTCTACACTGGGGGCCAACGTCCTGACTTTC.

V gene TRBV4-3 combines with J gene TRBJ1-2, with 7 bases matching TRBD1. CDR3 length: 15 residues. V shed 0 bases and J 2 bases; nucleotides not matched to a gene: 3. In germline, CDR1 is LGHNA, CDR2 YSLEER. CDR3 DNA: TGCGCCAGCAGCCAAGATCTGACAGGGAACTATGGCTACACCTTC. It specifies CASSQDLTGNYGYTF.

The chain is built from TRBV12-5 and TRBJ1-4; 9 nucleotides match TRBD1. The CDR3 length is 14 residues. The J segment lost 8 bases and the V segment lost 1 base, leaving 2 bases of the junction unmatched. Per germline, CDR1 LGHNT and CDR2 FRNRAP. The CDR3 nucleotides are TGTGCTAGTGGTTTGGGGACAGGGGCGGAAAAACTGTTTTTT. It encodes CASGLGTGAEKLFF.

This chain uses TRBV5-1 with TRBJ2-7; 7 nucleotides line up with TRBD2. Trimming took 2 bases from V and 1 from J; bases not matched to a gene: 12. The CDR3 has 17 amino acids. CDR1 and CDR2 from the germline V gene are SGHRS and YFSETQ. Written as DNA, the CDR3 is TGCGCCAGCAGCTTATTTTCGGGGGGAGGGACGTCCTACGAGCAGTACTTC. Its protein product is CASSLFSGGGTSYEQYF.

The rearrangement joins TRBV18 to TRBJ2-7, with TRBD1 as a possible D gene (5 bases). V gave up 6 bases and J gave up 7 bases, with 16 bases separating them. Germline V gene lookup returns CDR1 KGHSH and CDR2 LQKENI. The length of the CDR3 is 13 residues. CDR3 bases: TGTGCCAGCTCCGAAGTGGGGCCTGGGGAGCAGTACTTC. This translates into CASSEVGPGEQYF.

The chain is built from TRBV7-6 and TRBJ1-1; possibly TRBD1 for D (5 bases). The CDR3 length is 15 residues. Trimming took 5 bases from V and 1 from J, leaving 14 bases between them. The germline CDR1 and CDR2 sequences are SGHVS and FNYEAQ. The CDR3 DNA is TGTGCCAGCAGCGCCCGAGGGGCCCCGAACACTGAAGCTTTCTTT. Protein product: CASSARGAPNTEAFF.

The CDR3 sequence is CASSVDVAASYNEQFF. CDR3 DNA: TGTGCCAGCAGCGTCGACGTAGCGGCCTCCTACAATGAGCAGTTCTTC. V and J are TRBV9 and TRBJ2-1; D might be TRBD2 (6 bases). Germline V gene data show CDR1 as SGDLS and CDR2 as YYNGEE. V lost 2 bases and J 0 bases, leaving 12 bases between the germline ends. The CDR3 consists of 16 residues.